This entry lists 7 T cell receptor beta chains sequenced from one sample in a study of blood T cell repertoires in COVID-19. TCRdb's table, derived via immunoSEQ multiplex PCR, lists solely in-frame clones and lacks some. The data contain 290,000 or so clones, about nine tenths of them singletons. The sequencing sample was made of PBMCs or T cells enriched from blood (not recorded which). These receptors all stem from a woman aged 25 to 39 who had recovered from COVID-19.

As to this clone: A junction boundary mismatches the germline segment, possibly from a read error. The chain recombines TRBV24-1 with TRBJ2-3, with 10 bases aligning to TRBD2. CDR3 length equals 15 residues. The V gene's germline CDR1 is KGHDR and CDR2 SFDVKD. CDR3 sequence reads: CATSESSGGTGTQYF. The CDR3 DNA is TGTGCCACCAGTGAGTCTAGCGGGGGTACAGGTACGCAGTATTTT.

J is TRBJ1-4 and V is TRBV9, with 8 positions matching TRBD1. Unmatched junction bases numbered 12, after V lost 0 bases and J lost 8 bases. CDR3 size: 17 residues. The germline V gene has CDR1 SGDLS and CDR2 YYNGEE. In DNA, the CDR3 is TGTGCCAGCAGCGTAGAGGCAGGACAGGGCAGGGGGGAAAAACTGTTTTTT. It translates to CASSVEAGQGRGEKLFF. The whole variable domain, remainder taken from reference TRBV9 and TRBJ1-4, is DSGVTQTPKHLITATGQRVTLRCSPRSGDLSVYWYQQSLDQGLQFLIQYYNGEERAKGNILERFSAQQFPDLHSELNLSSLELGDSALYFCASSVEAGQGRGEKLFFGSGTQLSVL.

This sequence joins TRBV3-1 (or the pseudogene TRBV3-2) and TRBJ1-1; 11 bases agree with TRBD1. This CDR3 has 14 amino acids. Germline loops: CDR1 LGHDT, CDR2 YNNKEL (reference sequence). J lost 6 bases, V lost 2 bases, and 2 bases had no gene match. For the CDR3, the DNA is TGTGCCAGCAGCCAAAGGGACAGGGGGTCTGAAGCTTTCTTT. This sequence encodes CASSQRDRGSEAFF.

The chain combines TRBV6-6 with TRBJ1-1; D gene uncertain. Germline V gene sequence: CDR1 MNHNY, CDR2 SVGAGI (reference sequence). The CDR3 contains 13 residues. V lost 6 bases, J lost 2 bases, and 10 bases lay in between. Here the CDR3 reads CASRTTVNTEAFF. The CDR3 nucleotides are TGTGCCAGCAGGACTACAGTTAACACTGAAGCTTTCTTT.

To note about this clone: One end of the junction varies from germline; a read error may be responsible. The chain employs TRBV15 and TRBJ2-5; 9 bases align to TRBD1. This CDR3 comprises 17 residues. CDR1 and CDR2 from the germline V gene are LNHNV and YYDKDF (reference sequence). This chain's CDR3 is CATRADLRDRDKETQYF. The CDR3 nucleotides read TGCGCCACCAGAGCTGACCTCCGGGACAGGGATAAAGAGACCCAGTACTTC.

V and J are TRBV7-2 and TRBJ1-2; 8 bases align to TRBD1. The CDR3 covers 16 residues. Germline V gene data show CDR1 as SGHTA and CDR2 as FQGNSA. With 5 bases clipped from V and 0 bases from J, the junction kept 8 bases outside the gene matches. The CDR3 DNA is TGTGCCAGCAGCACCAGGACAGGGACTACTAACTATGGCTACACCTTC. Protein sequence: CASSTRTGTTNYGYTF. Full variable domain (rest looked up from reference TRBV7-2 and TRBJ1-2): GAGVSQSPSNKVTEKGKDVELRCDPISGHTALYWYRQSLGQGLEFLIYFQGNSAPDKSGLPSDRFSAERTGGSVSTLTIQRTQQEDSAVYLCASSTRTGTTNYGYTFGSGTRLTVV.

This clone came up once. The CDR3 nucleotides are TGCGCCAGCAGCTTGGGACTAGCGGGAGACGAGCAGTACTTC. This gives the protein CASSLGLAGDEQYF. The gene calls are TRBV5-1 and TRBJ2-7, with TRBD2 matching 12 bases. V lost 0 bases, J lost 5 bases, and 0 bases stayed unmatched. This CDR3 is built from 14 residues. Germline V gives CDR1 SGHRS, CDR2 YFSETQ.